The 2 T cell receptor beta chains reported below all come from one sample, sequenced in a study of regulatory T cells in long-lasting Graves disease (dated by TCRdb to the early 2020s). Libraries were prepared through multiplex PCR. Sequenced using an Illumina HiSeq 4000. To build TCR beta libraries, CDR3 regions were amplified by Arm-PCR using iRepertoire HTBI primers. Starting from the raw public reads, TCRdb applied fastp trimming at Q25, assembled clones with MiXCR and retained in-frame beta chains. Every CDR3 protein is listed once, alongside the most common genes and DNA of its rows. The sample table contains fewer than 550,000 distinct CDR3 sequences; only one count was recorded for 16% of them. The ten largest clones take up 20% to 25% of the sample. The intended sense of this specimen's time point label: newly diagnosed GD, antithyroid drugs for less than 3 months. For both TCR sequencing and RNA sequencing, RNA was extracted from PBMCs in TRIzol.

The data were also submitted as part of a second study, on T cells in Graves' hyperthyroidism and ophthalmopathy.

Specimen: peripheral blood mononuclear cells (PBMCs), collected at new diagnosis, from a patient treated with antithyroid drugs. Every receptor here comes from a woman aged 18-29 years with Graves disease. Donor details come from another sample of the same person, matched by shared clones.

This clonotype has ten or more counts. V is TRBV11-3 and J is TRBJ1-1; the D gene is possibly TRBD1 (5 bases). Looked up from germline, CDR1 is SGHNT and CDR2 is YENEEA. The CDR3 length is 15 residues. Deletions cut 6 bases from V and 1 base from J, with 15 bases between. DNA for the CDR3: TGTGCCAGCAGTCTAAGGAGGGGCCAGAACACTGAAGCTTTCTTT. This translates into CASSLRRGQNTEAFF.

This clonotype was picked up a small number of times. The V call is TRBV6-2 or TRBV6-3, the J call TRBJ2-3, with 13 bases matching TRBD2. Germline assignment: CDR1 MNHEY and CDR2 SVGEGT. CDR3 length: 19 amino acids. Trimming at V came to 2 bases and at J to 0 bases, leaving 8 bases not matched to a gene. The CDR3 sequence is CASSYGTSGILSSTDTQYF. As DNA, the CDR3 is TGTGCCAGCAGTTACGGGACTAGCGGGATACTCTCTAGCACAGATACGCAGTATTTT.